This T cell receptor (beta chain) derives from a study of T cell responses to AZD1222 COVID-19 vaccine. TCRdb's table, derived via immunoSEQ multiplex PCR, lists solely in-frame clones and lacks some. Altogether 95,000 to 130,000 clones are present, roughly 90% being singletons, with the ten largest covering around 7.2%. Germline CDR1 reads MGHRA; CDR2 reads YSYEKL. There are 16 residues in the CDR3. This clone was picked up a small number of times. Its antigen is not known. The junction departs from germline at one end; a sequencing error may be responsible. Findings and limits, study-wide: Most donors were white British, females outnumbered males, and clonal diversity was possibly underestimated. Just 5 to 7 people given AZD1222 tested seropositive at baseline.

The V call is TRBV4-1, the J call TRBJ2-7; D is possibly TRBD1 or TRBD2 (5 bases each). The sequencing used peripheral blood, collected on day 0 of AZD1222 vaccination. The origin of this receptor is an adult in good health. The CDR3: CASSQGPGPRSSEQYF. The CDR3 DNA is TGCGCCAGCAGCCAAGGCCCGGGACCAAGGTCCTCCGAGCAGTACTTC.